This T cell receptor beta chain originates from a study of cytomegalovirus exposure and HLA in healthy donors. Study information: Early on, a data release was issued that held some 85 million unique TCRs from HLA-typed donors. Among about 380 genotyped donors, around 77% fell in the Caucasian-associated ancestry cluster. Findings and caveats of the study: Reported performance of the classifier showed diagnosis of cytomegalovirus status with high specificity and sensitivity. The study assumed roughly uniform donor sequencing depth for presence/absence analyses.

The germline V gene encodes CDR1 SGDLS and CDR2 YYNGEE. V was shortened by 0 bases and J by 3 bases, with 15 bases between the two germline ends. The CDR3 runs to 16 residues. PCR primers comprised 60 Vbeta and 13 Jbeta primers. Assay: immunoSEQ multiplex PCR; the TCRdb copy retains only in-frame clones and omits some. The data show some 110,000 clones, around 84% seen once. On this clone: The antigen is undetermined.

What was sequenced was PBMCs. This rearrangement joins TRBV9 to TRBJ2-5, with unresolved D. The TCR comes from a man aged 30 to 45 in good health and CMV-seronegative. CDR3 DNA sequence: TGTGCCAGCAGCGTAGATGCGTACGAACCCAAAGAGACCCAGTACTTC. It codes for CASSVDAYEPKETQYF.